Sequencing of this T cell receptor beta chain was carried out in a study of CD8 T cells in ankylosing spondylitis. Whole-study results and caveats: In peripheral blood, disease-linked CD8+ clones occurred at relatively low frequencies. A subset of motif variants has previously been described in the synovial fluid and blood of reactive arthritis.

CDR1 and CDR2 (germline): MNHEY, SMNVEV (reference sequence). The V gene lost 2 bases and the J gene lost 3 bases, with 17 bases spanning the gap. This CDR3 has 16 amino acids. The TCR beta libraries were generated through quantitative 5'-RACE incorporating molecular barcodes. Via MiXCR, TCRdb re-called the 5' RACE reads, giving one row per CDR3 protein. The table has 250,000 to 400,000 distinct CDR3 sequences, 11% seen once. Many counts were recorded for this clonotype. The antigen is unknown. This receptor was identified in a female donor with ankylosing spondylitis or in good health (not recorded which). The sample was blood, either unsorted or a sorted T cell fraction (not recorded which). J is TRBJ2-7 and V is TRBV27, with D perhaps assigned TRBD1 or TRBD2 (5 bases each). CDR3 in amino acids: CASSLRNGLGHYEQYF. The CDR3 coding sequence is TGTGCCAGCAGTTTAAGAAACGGACTGGGGCACTACGAGCAGTACTTC.